This T cell receptor (beta chain) was sequenced in a study of CXCR3-negative and CXCR3-positive naive CD8 T cells. Study observations and caveats: Hydrophobicity was higher for TRB CDR3s found in CXCR3-positive naive cells than in CXCR3-negative naive cells. Naive subsets had comparable surface CD5; TCR strength was inferred from TRB CDR3 properties.

A remark on this clonotype: What it recognizes is unknown.

Germline values: CDR1 SGHTA, CDR2 FQGNSA. CDR3 size: 13 residues. It was by 5' RACE with UMI labels that the TRB cDNA libraries were prepared. No DNA is given; TCRdb re-called the 5' RACE reads and lists each CDR3 protein once. In total, the table holds about 70,000 distinct CDR3 sequences. The V call is TRBV7-2, the J call TRBJ2-1; without DNA, the TCRdb call of TRBD1 cannot be checked. The TCR sequence derives from a human donor in good health. Some clones in this sample may be carry-over from other donors' samples. Sequenced sample: naive CXCR3+ CD8+ T cells from blood. The subset was: CD45RO-CCR7+CD27+CD95- naive CD8+ T cells expressing CXCR3 (TNR3+). The CDR3 is CASSTQQGNEQFF. Drawing the rest from reference TRBV7-2 and TRBJ2-1, the complete variable domain is GAGVSQSPSNKVTEKGKDVELRCDPISGHTALYWYRQSLGQGLEFLIYFQGNSAPDKSGLPSDRFSAERTGGSVSTLTIQRTQQEDSAVYLCASSTQQGNEQFFGPGTRLTVL.